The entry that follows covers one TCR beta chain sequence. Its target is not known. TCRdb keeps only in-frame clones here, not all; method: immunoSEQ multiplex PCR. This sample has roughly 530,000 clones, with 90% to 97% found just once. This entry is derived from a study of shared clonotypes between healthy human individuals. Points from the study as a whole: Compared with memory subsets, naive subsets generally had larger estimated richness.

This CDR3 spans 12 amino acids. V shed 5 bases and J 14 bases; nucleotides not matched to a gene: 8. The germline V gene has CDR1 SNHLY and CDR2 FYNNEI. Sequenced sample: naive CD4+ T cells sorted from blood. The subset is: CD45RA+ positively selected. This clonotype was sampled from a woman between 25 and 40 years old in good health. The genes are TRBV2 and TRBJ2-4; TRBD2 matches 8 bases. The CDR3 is CASSNSGTREYF. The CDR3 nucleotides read TGTGCCAGCAGTAATTCCGGGACTAGGGAGTACTTC.